This passage covers 30 T cell receptor beta chains from one sample sequenced in a study of cytomegalovirus exposure and HLA in healthy donors. The PCR contained 60 Vbeta and 13 Jbeta primers. This table comes from immunoSEQ multiplex PCR, and its TCRdb copy is limited to in-frame clones, with some not included. The table lists 150,000 to 200,000 clones, roughly 80% of them singletons. The sample comprised PBMCs. These receptors originate from a woman younger than 30 in good health and CMV-seronegative.

The J gene is TRBJ2-7, the V gene TRBV6-6; D is possibly TRBD2 (6 bases). Germline CDR1 MNHNY, CDR2 SVGAGI (reference sequence). The CDR3 is made up of 14 amino acids. Trimming shortened V by 2 bases and J by 7 bases, and 15 bases separated the two germline ends. The CDR3, as DNA: TGTGCCAGCAGTTACAGTGGCGGGAATAGTGAGCAGTACTTC. The encoded protein is CASSYSGGNSEQYF.

The CDR3 DNA follows: TGCGCCAGCAGTGAGTCCGGGCGGACAGGGAACTATGGCTACACCTTC. Encoded protein: CASSESGRTGNYGYTF. The chain employs TRBV10-2 and TRBJ1-2; 8 bases map to TRBD1. CDR3 size: 16 residues. Germline CDR1 reads WSHSY; CDR2 reads SAAADI. The J segment lost 2 bases and the V segment lost 0 bases, leaving 5 bases of the junction unmatched.

The chain employs TRBV19 and TRBJ1-2; D gene uncertain. CDR1 LNHDA and CDR2 SQIVND come from the germline V gene (reference sequence). Trimming took 1 base from V and 2 from J, leaving 8 bases between them. The CDR3 extends over 14 amino acids. DNA of the CDR3: TGTGCCAGTAGTATAGGAACGGTCAACTATGGCTACACCTTC. Protein product: CASSIGTVNYGYTF.

The chain combines TRBV7-9 with TRBJ2-7; TRBD1 is a possible D gene (5 bases). Germline-derived CDR1 and CDR2 are SEHNR and FQNEAQ (reference sequence). Trimming removed 4 bases at V and 0 bases at J, with 10 bases between. The CDR3 spans 14 residues. Here the CDR3 DNA reads TGTGCCAGCAGCTCGAGCAGGGTCTCCTACGAGCAGTACTTC. Residues: CASSSSRVSYEQYF. Full variable domain (rest looked up from reference TRBV7-9 and TRBJ2-7): DTGVSQNPRHKITKRGQNVTFRCDPISEHNRLYWYRQTLGQGPEFLTYFQNEAQLEKSRLLSDRFSAERPKGSFSTLEIQRTEQGDSAMYLCASSSSRVSYEQYFGPGTRLTVT.

This chain links TRBV15 with TRBJ2-1; TRBD1 is a possible D gene (6 bases). The germline V gene encodes CDR1 LNHNV and CDR2 YYDKDF (reference sequence). The germline V and J ends were trimmed by 5 bases and 6 bases, with 17 bases remaining between them. The CDR3 loop spans 15 amino acids. The CDR3 is CATSPRGTLVNEQFF. DNA for the CDR3: TGTGCCACCAGCCCCAGGGGAACGTTAGTCAATGAGCAGTTCTTC. Together with reference TRBV15 and TRBJ2-1, the CDR3 gives the full variable domain: DAMVIQNPRYQVTQFGKPVTLSCSQTLNHNVMYWYQQKSSQAPKLLFHYYDKDFNNEADTPDNFQSRRPNTSFCFLDIRSPGLGDTAMYLCATSPRGTLVNEQFFGPGTRLTVL.

This clone was counted once. The rearrangement links TRBV27 to TRBJ2-7; 12 bases match TRBD1. Germline values: CDR1 MNHEY, CDR2 SMNVEV (reference sequence). V shed 6 bases and J 6 bases; nucleotides not matched to a gene: 6. The CDR3 is 14 residues long. The chain's CDR3 is CASRWGQGASEQYF. CDR3 nucleotides: TGTGCCAGCAGATGGGGACAGGGGGCTAGCGAGCAGTACTTC.

This clone came up a few times. The rearrangement links TRBV29-1 to TRBJ1-1; 8 bases map to TRBD1. This CDR3 region has 14 residues. Germline V gene sequence: CDR1 SQVTM, CDR2 ANQGSEA. The V gene end was trimmed by 4 bases and the J gene end by 5 bases; junction bases not matched to a gene: 9. The CDR3 is CSVAPGQAVTEAFF. CDR3 nucleotide sequence: TGCAGCGTTGCGCCGGGACAGGCGGTAACTGAAGCTTTCTTT.

This chain uses TRBV5-1 with TRBJ1-1; the D is unclear. The ends were cut back, 0 bases at V and 1 base at J, with 7 bases in the middle. CDR1 is SGHRS and CDR2 is YFSETQ in the germline V gene. This CDR3 is 14 amino acids long. Here the CDR3 DNA reads TGCGCCAGCAGCTTGGGAGGAAAGAACACTGAAGCTTTCTTT. Amino acid sequence: CASSLGGKNTEAFF.

This clone has a single count. V gene TRBV2 combines with J gene TRBJ1-3; tentatively, D is TRBD1 (5 bases). V gave up 3 bases and J gave up 2 bases, with 11 bases separating them. CDR3 length: 15 amino acids. CDR1 and CDR2 from the germline V gene are SNHLY and FYNNEI. CDR3: CASSEFAGAGNTIYF. CDR3 DNA sequence: TGTGCCAGCAGTGAGTTTGCGGGGGCTGGAAACACCATATATTTT.

The V call is TRBV15, the J call TRBJ2-7, with TRBD1 identical over 11 bases. The V gene's germline CDR1 is LNHNV and CDR2 YYDKDF (reference sequence). V was pared by 0 bases and J by 2 bases, with 9 bases of the junction left unmatched. There are 18 residues in the CDR3. CDR3 amino acids: CATSRDGPGQGEPYEQYF. The CDR3 bases are TGTGCCACCAGCAGAGATGGACCGGGACAGGGGGAGCCCTACGAGCAGTACTTC.

This rearrangement joins TRBV5-1 to TRBJ2-5, with a weak D call TRBD2 (7 bases). Trimming removed 6 bases at V and 2 bases at J, with 17 bases between. Germline values: CDR1 SGHRS, CDR2 YFSETQ. The CDR3 runs 15 residues. The CDR3 region is CASTLAGGPQETQYF. The CDR3 region has the DNA TGCGCCAGCACCCTAGCCGGGGGGCCTCAAGAGACCCAGTACTTC.

A remark on this clone: Compared with germline, one end of the junction differs, possibly owing to a read error. The chain is built from TRBV7-9 and TRBJ1-3; D gene ambiguous. This CDR3 is built from 12 residues. Per germline, CDR1 SEHNR and CDR2 FQNEAQ (reference sequence). Here the CDR3 reads CSSLRGGNTIYF. The CDR3 coding sequence is TGTTCCAGCCTTCGCGGGGGAAACACCATATATTTT.

This sequence joins TRBV9 and TRBJ2-3, with TRBD2 matching over 10 bases. The J segment lost 2 bases and the V segment lost 3 bases, leaving 9 bases of the junction unmatched. This CDR3 is 17 amino acids long. Germline loops: CDR1 SGDLS, CDR2 YYNGEE. The CDR3 coding sequence is TGTGCCAGCAGCGAACCGGCTAGCGGGAGCCCCACAGATACGCAGTATTTT. Protein sequence: CASSEPASGSPTDTQYF.

The chain combines TRBV19 with TRBJ1-2, with 8 bases aligning to TRBD1. Germline CDR1 reads LNHDA; CDR2 reads SQIVND (reference sequence). The CDR3 is made up of 13 amino acids. After removal of 7 bases from V and 7 bases from J, the junction contained 8 bases not matched to a gene. CDR3 sequence reads: CASKVQGASGYTF. Here the CDR3 DNA reads TGTGCCAGTAAGGTTCAGGGGGCGAGTGGCTACACCTTC. Full variable domain (rest looked up from reference TRBV19 and TRBJ1-2): DGGITQSPKYLFRKEGQNVTLSCEQNLNHDAMYWYRQDPGQGLRLIYYSQIVNDFQKGDIAEGYSVSREKKESFPLTVTSAQKNPTAFYLCASKVQGASGYTFGSGTRLTVV.

The chain carries TRBV9 and TRBJ2-3; possible D gene TRBD1, 5 bases. Trimming cost V 2 bases and J 3 bases, with 7 bases left between them. CDR1 is SGDLS and CDR2 is YYNGEE in the germline V gene. The CDR3 has 13 residues. The CDR3 DNA reads as TGTGCCAGCAGCGTGCAGGGAACAGATACGCAGTATTTT. It is translated as CASSVQGTDTQYF.

Only one count was recorded for this clone. This chain links TRBV4-2 with TRBJ2-5; tentative D call: TRBD1 (6 bases). V was trimmed by 4 bases and J by 1 base, leaving 13 bases between them. This CDR3 region has 15 residues. Germline V lookup: CDR1 LGHNA, CDR2 YNFKEQ. CDR3 nucleotide sequence: TGTGCCAGCAGCCGCCAGTGGGACACCCAAGAGACCCAGTACTTC. It encodes CASSRQWDTQETQYF.

V gene TRBV4-2 combines with J gene TRBJ2-3, with a weak D call TRBD1 (5 bases). V lost 1 base to trimming and J lost 1 base, with 6 bases between them. Germline loops: CDR1 LGHNA, CDR2 YNFKEQ. The CDR3 is 14 residues long. The CDR3 protein is CASSQGGGTDTQYF. CDR3 DNA: TGTGCCAGCAGCCAAGGGGGCGGCACAGATACGCAGTATTTT.

On this clone: Within the sample, other DNA sequences also encode this same CDR3. J is TRBJ2-7 and V is TRBV19; the match to TRBD2 covers 9 bases. CDR1 is LNHDA, CDR2 SQIVND, per germline (reference sequence). V trimming: 3 bases; J trimming: 3 bases; junction bases outside the gene matches: 6. The CDR3 loop spans 15 amino acids. CDR3 sequence: CASSIGAGGVYEQYF. The CDR3 DNA reads TGTGCCAGTAGTATTGGTGCGGGAGGGGTCTACGAGCAGTACTTC.

This clone is a singleton in its sample. V is TRBV19 and J is TRBJ2-5; perhaps TRBD1 as D (6 bases). The V end was cut by 3 bases, the J end by 3 bases, with 14 bases between. The CDR3 sequence is 15 residues long. The germline gives CDR1 LNHDA, CDR2 SQIVND (reference sequence). The CDR3 here is CASSIGYRDEETQYF. The CDR3 bases are TGTGCCAGTAGTATCGGGTACAGGGACGAAGAGACCCAGTACTTC.

Only one count was recorded for this clone. The V gene is TRBV6-5, the J gene TRBJ1-1; D perhaps matches TRBD1 (5 bases). Between the trimmed V and J ends, which lost 2 bases and 4 bases, there was a span of 8 bases. Germline V gene lookup returns CDR1 MNHEY and CDR2 SVGAGI. This CDR3 region has 13 residues. The CDR3 reads CASSYGGGTEAFF. In nucleotides, the CDR3 is TGTGCCAGCAGTTACGGCGGGGGCACTGAAGCTTTCTTT.

The gene calls are TRBV2 and TRBJ1-2, with 9 bases fitting TRBD1. The germline CDR1 and CDR2 sequences are SNHLY and FYNNEI. J was trimmed by 8 bases and V by 5 bases; bases with no gene match: 3. The CDR3 is 12 residues long. CDR3 loop: CASSTGGSGYTF. CDR3 coding DNA: TGTGCCAGCAGTACAGGGGGCTCAGGCTACACCTTC.

The rearrangement joins TRBV27 to TRBJ1-2; maybe TRBD1 (6 bases). CDR3 size: 13 residues. V lost 6 bases and J lost 4, with 12 bases in between. Germline-derived CDR1 and CDR2 are MNHEY and SMNVEV (reference sequence). CDR3 DNA: TGTGCCAGCAGCCCCACAGGGATCTATGGCTACACCTTC. Its translation: CASSPTGIYGYTF.

The genes are TRBV5-5 and TRBJ2-1, with TRBD2 matching over 7 bases. This CDR3 is 16 amino acids long. Per the germline V gene, CDR1 is SGHKS and CDR2 is YYEKEE (reference sequence). V gave up 4 bases and J gave up 2 bases; unmatched junction bases: 9. In nucleotides, the CDR3 is TGTGCCAGCAGCGGCGGCGGGAGAGGTCCCTACAATGAGCAGTTCTTC. Translation: CASSGGGRGPYNEQFF.

The chain joins TRBV19 to TRBJ2-1; TRBD2 matches at 8 bases. The germline V gene has CDR1 LNHDA and CDR2 SQIVND (reference sequence). This CDR3 region has 14 residues. The J segment lost 9 bases and the V segment lost 4 bases, leaving 8 bases of the junction unmatched. The CDR3 reads CASSTAGGPPEQFF. DNA of the CDR3: TGTGCCAGTAGTACCGCGGGAGGCCCTCCTGAGCAGTTCTTC.

This rearrangement joins TRBV6-5 to TRBJ2-7, with a weak D call TRBD1 (6 bases). The V gene's germline CDR1 is MNHEY and CDR2 SVGAGI. The ends were cut back, 6 bases at V and 1 base at J, with 10 bases in the middle. The CDR3 length is 13 residues. CDR3 DNA: TGTGCCAGCAGCCACGACAGGTCCTACGAGCAGTACTTC. Protein product: CASSHDRSYEQYF.

The rearrangement joins TRBV6-5 to TRBJ2-2; D not certain. Germline lookup yields CDR1 MNHEY and CDR2 SVGAGI. V was clipped by 6 bases and J by 7 bases, with 15 bases between them. This CDR3 spans 14 amino acids. CDR3 bases: TGTGCCAGCAGCTTCGAGCCGAATGGCGGGGAGCTGTTTTTT. This sequence encodes CASSFEPNGGELFF.

The V gene is TRBV30, the J gene TRBJ1-3; D possibly corresponds to TRBD1 (5 bases). CDR3 length: 15 residues. V was cut by 0 bases and J by 1 base, with 10 bases left in between. The germline V gene encodes CDR1 GTSNPN and CDR2 SVGIG (reference sequence). The CDR3 DNA follows: TGTGCCTGGAGTGTACGACAGTTGTCTGGAAACACCATATATTTT. Residues: CAWSVRQLSGNTIYF.

The gene calls are TRBV27 and TRBJ1-4, with 7 bases lining up with TRBD1. Germline loops: CDR1 MNHEY, CDR2 SMNVEV (reference sequence). The CDR3 is 14 amino acids. Trimming took 6 bases from V and 0 from J; bases not matched to a gene: 1. CDR3 amino acids: CASRDRPTNEKLFF. In DNA, the CDR3 is TGTGCCAGCAGGGACAGGCCAACTAATGAAAAACTGTTTTTT.

This chain links TRBV6-5 with TRBJ2-7, with 7 bases identical to TRBD2. J was trimmed by 2 bases and V by 4 bases; bases with no gene match: 5. CDR3 length: 14 amino acids. Per germline, CDR1 MNHEY and CDR2 SVGAGI. The CDR3 nucleotides read TGTGCCAGCAGTTCCGGACTAGACACCTACGAGCAGTACTTC. It encodes CASSSGLDTYEQYF.

The J gene is TRBJ1-3, the V gene TRBV13; maybe TRBD1 (6 bases). CDR3 length: 15 amino acids. CDR1 PRHDT and CDR2 FYEKMQ come from the germline V gene (reference sequence). Trimming took off 5 bases at V and 2 bases at J, with 13 bases between the two ends. The CDR3 protein is CASSREQGAGNTIYF. In DNA, the CDR3 is TGTGCCAGCAGCCGAGAACAGGGTGCTGGAAACACCATATATTTT.